A single T cell receptor beta chain is shown here with its context. The source of the sample is a study of blood T cell repertoires in COVID-19. At the level of the study: Sources were T cells, B-cell-depleted T cells, or PBMCs; the material itself was cDNA or gDNA.

Using immunoSEQ multiplex PCR, the repertoire was profiled, and TCRdb retains in-frame clones only, with some absent. The sample shows 30,000 or so clones, around 85% of them seen only once. Per germline, CDR1 SGHNT and CDR2 YYREEE (reference sequence). This CDR3 comprises 14 residues. V was trimmed by 2 bases and J by 3 bases, leaving 11 bases between them. The rearrangement uses TRBV5-4 and TRBJ1-1; a possible D gene is TRBD1 (6 bases). The source of this sequence is a human donor with active COVID-19. The donor label of this sample is uncertain. Sequencing input: peripheral blood. CDR3 coding DNA: TGTGCCAGCAGCTTACAGGGTCGGCACACTGAAGCTTTCTTT. It yields the protein CASSLQGRHTEAFF.